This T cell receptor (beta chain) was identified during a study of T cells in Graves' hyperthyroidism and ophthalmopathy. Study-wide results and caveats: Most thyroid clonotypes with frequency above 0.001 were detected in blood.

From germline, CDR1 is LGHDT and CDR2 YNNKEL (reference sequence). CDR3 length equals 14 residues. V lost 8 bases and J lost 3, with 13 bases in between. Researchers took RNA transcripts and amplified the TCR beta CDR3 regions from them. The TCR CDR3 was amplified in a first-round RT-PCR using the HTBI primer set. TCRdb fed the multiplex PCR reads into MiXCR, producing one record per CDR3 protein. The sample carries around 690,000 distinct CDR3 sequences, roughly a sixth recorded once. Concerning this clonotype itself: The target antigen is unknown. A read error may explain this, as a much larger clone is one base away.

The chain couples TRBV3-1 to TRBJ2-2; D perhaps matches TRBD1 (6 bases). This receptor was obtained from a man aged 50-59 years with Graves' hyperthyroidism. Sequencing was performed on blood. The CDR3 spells CASCLNRDTGELFF. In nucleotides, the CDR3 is TGTGCCAGCTGCCTAAACAGGGACACCGGGGAGCTGTTTTTT.